These 21 T cell receptor beta chains originate from one sample sequenced in a study of blood T cell repertoires in COVID-19. TCRdb's copy holds only in-frame clones and misses some; the assay was immunoSEQ multiplex PCR. The sample comprises some 200,000 clones, 88% of which are singletons, and roughly 1.5% rests with the top ten. The sequenced sample was peripheral blood. The source of these receptors is a man between 18 and 29 years old with active or convalescent COVID-19.

V usage is TRBV5-4 and J usage is TRBJ2-1; TRBD2 matches 8 bases. Unmatched junction bases numbered 26, after V lost 4 bases and J lost 8 bases. Germline V gene sequence: CDR1 SGHNT, CDR2 YYREEE (reference sequence). The CDR3 consists of 20 residues. CDR3 nucleotides: TGTGCCAGCAGCCTCTCGCAGTTACTAGCGGCGGTTCCCCCCGGCTATGAGCAGTTCTTC. Translating it yields CASSLSQLLAAVPPGYEQFF.

The CDR3 spells CASSFSVNQPQHF. For the CDR3, the DNA is TGTGCCAGCAGTTTCTCGGTGAATCAGCCCCAGCATTTT. The rearrangement uses TRBV12-3 or TRBV12-4 and TRBJ1-5; D is ambiguous. The CDR3 spans 13 residues. The V end was cut by 3 bases, the J end by 4 bases, with 7 bases between.

CDR3 coding DNA: TGTGCCAGCAGTAGCAGGGGGGACTATGGCTACACCTTC. As protein: CASSSRGDYGYTF. The chain has TRBV25-1 and TRBJ1-2; 7 bases line up with TRBD1. The CDR3 totals 13 residues. Germline V lookup: CDR1 MGHDK, CDR2 SYGVNS. Trimming at V came to 5 bases and at J to 3 bases, leaving 3 bases not matched to a gene.

This clone has a single count. This chain connects TRBV6-5 to TRBJ2-7, with D perhaps matching TRBD2 (5 bases). This CDR3 is 15 amino acids long. Germline CDR1 is MNHEY and CDR2 is SVGAGI. Trimming stripped 6 bases from V and 1 base from J, with 16 bases between. Here the CDR3 DNA reads TGTGCCAGCAGGGTAGACGGAGGCAGTTCCTACGAGCAGTACTTC. Translation gives CASRVDGGSSYEQYF.

V usage is TRBV27 and J usage is TRBJ2-1, with 7 nucleotides matching TRBD2. V was clipped by 7 bases and J by 0 bases; unmatched bases: 9. CDR3 length equals 16 residues. Germline V CDR1 and CDR2: MNHEY, SMNVEV (reference sequence). CDR3 region: CASTRGAGASYNEQFF. The CDR3 DNA reads TGTGCCAGCACTCGCGGGGCGGGAGCCTCCTACAATGAGCAGTTCTTC.

CDR3 coding DNA: TGTGCCAGCAGCCACGAATATGGACTAGCAGGAGAGAGCCACGAGCAGTACTTC. Translated, it gives CASSHEYGLAGESHEQYF. The chain uses TRBV5-6 and TRBJ2-7; 8 bases agree with TRBD2. This CDR3 has 18 amino acids. Trimming cost V 4 bases and J 5 bases; bases outside gene matches: 20. Germline values: CDR1 SGHDT, CDR2 YYEEEE. The full variable domain, rest sourced from reference TRBV5-6 and TRBJ2-7, is DAGVTQSPTHLIKTRGQQVTLRCSPKSGHDTVSWYQQALGQGPQFIFQYYEEEERQRGNFPDRFSGHQFPNYSSELNVNALLLGDSALYLCASSHEYGLAGESHEQYFGPGTRLTVT.

The chain recombines TRBV28 with TRBJ1-2, with D possibly TRBD1 on 6 matching bases. Trimming removed 6 bases from V and 1 base from J, with 18 bases in between. The CDR3 consists of 16 residues. From germline, CDR1 is MDHEN and CDR2 SYDVKM. The CDR3 sequence is CASRPHQGIVNYGYTF. CDR3 coding DNA: TGTGCCAGCAGACCCCACCAGGGGATTGTTAACTATGGCTACACCTTC.

The V and J genes are TRBV3-1 (or the pseudogene TRBV3-2) and TRBJ2-3; a weak D match, TRBD2 (6 bases). Germline V gene lookup returns CDR1 LGHDT and CDR2 YNNKEL (reference sequence). The ends were cut back, 0 bases at V and 5 bases at J, with 12 bases in the middle. There are 15 residues in the CDR3. As DNA, the CDR3 is TGTGCCAGCAGCCAAGATCCGGGGGAAGGAGATACGCAGTATTTT. Protein sequence: CASSQDPGEGDTQYF.

The rearrangement joins TRBV27 to TRBJ2-7; TRBD2 agrees at 9 bases. This CDR3 region has 18 residues. The V gene end was trimmed by 2 bases and the J gene end by 3 bases; junction bases not matched to a gene: 14. Per the germline V gene, CDR1 is MNHEY and CDR2 is SMNVEV (reference sequence). The CDR3 loop is CASSLGAALAGRDYEQYF. The DNA of the CDR3 is TGTGCCAGCAGTTTAGGTGCTGCTCTAGCGGGAAGAGACTACGAGCAGTACTTC.

This chain joins TRBV29-1 and TRBJ2-4; D remains unclear. CDR1 and CDR2 from the germline V gene are SQVTM and ANQGSEA. Trimming removed 0 bases at V and 6 bases at J, with 9 bases between. CDR3 length: 13 amino acids. CDR3 sequence (DNA): TGCAGCGTTGAAGATCCGGCAGGAAACATTCAGTACTTC. This sequence encodes CSVEDPAGNIQYF.

The chain employs TRBV7-9 and TRBJ1-1, with TRBD1 matching 7 bases. Germline values: CDR1 SEHNR, CDR2 FQNEAQ (reference sequence). The V gene end was trimmed by 8 bases and the J gene end by 11 bases; junction bases not matched to a gene: 8. This CDR3 has 11 amino acids. CDR3 protein: CASGYNRGAFF. CDR3 nucleotides: TGTGCCAGCGGGTATAACAGGGGCGCTTTCTTT.

The CDR3 DNA follows: TGTGCCAGTAGTATAGATCGACACTCTGGAAACACCATATATTTT. It yields the protein CASSIDRHSGNTIYF. This chain connects TRBV19 to TRBJ1-3; unclear D gene. Germline V CDR1 and CDR2: LNHDA, SQIVND (reference sequence). This CDR3 has 15 amino acids. With 0 bases removed from V and 0 bases from J, the gap between germline ends came to 6 bases.

CDR3 bases: TGTGCCAGCCGAATAGGGCAGGGGTCCTACGAGCAGTACTTC. The encoded protein is CASRIGQGSYEQYF. J is TRBJ2-7 and V is TRBV6-5; D might be TRBD1 (6 bases). Germline V CDR1 and CDR2: MNHEY, SVGAGI. The CDR3 covers 14 residues. V lost 8 bases and J 1 base, leaving 15 bases between the germline ends.

The chain joins TRBV11-3 to TRBJ2-5, with 7 bases lining up with TRBD1. Germline V lookup: CDR1 SGHNT, CDR2 YENEEA. The CDR3 length is 16 residues. V trimming: 5 bases; J trimming: 2 bases; junction bases outside the gene matches: 11. CDR3 protein: CASSHTRDRFQETQYF. CDR3 bases: TGTGCCAGCAGCCACACTCGGGACAGATTTCAAGAGACCCAGTACTTC.

This sequence joins TRBV5-4 and TRBJ2-7, with D tentatively TRBD1 (5 bases). With 1 base removed from V and 2 bases from J, the gap between germline ends came to 10 bases. The CDR3 has 14 amino acids. The germline V gene has CDR1 SGHNT and CDR2 YYREEE (reference sequence). CDR3 in amino acids: CASSLNWGTYEQYF. The CDR3 bases are TGTGCCAGCAGCTTGAATTGGGGCACCTACGAGCAGTACTTC.

The rearrangement uses TRBV7-2 and TRBJ2-6, with a tentative D call TRBD2 (5 bases). CDR3 size: 15 residues. The ends were cut back, 10 bases at V and 0 bases at J, with 13 bases in the middle. The germline CDR1 and CDR2 sequences are SGHTA and FQGNSA. CDR3 in DNA: TGTGCCACCATGTTTCGGGGCTCTGGGGCCAACGTCCTGACTTTC. Encoded protein: CATMFRGSGANVLTF.

About this clone itself: Distinct nucleotide sequences in the sample also encode this CDR3. The chain joins TRBV28 to TRBJ1-5; D unresolved. The CDR3 spans 15 residues. In germline, CDR1 is MDHEN, CDR2 SYDVKM. The V end was cut by 3 bases, the J end by 2 bases, with 11 bases between. In nucleotides, the CDR3 is TGTGCCAGCAGTTTGTCGATGGCTGGCAATCAGCCCCAGCATTTT. Its protein product is CASSLSMAGNQPQHF.

Notes on this clone: A read error may account for a junction end that differs from germline. V is TRBV5-6 and J is TRBJ1-4; D possibly corresponds to TRBD1 (6 bases). CDR1 SGHDT and CDR2 YYEEEE come from the germline V gene. The CDR3 length is 14 residues. Written as DNA, the CDR3 is TGTGCCAGCAGCTTTGCAGGGGCTAACGAAAAACTGTTTTTT. Protein product: CASSFAGANEKLFF. The full variable domain, in which reference TRBV5-6 and TRBJ1-4 provide the parts outside the CDR3, is DAGVTQSPTHLIKTRGQQVTLRCSPKSGHDTVSWYQQALGQGPQFIFQYYEEEERQRGNFPDRFSGHQFPNYSSELNVNALLLGDSALYLCASSFAGANEKLFFGSGTQLSVL.

This clone was found once. This chain links TRBV21-1 with TRBJ1-5; the listed D gene, TRBD1, was not tested against the DNA. TRBV21-1 is a recognized pseudogene. This CDR3 has 19 residues. The CDR3 DNA sequence: TGTGCCAGCAGCTATCGAAAAGGGAAGAGACAGGGGGGCAATCAGCCCCAGCATTTT. As protein: CASSYRKGKRQGGNQPQHF.

The chain recombines TRBV15 with TRBJ2-2; 9 nucleotides line up with TRBD2. Germline values: CDR1 LNHNV, CDR2 YYDKDF (reference sequence). After removal of 1 base from V and 2 bases from J, the junction contained 5 bases not matched to a gene. The CDR3 is 17 residues long. The CDR3 protein is CATSRGGGRANTGELFF. CDR3 sequence (DNA): TGTGCCACCAGCAGAGGGGGCGGGAGGGCTAACACCGGGGAGCTGTTTTTT.

The V gene is TRBV5-8, the J gene TRBJ1-5; D is unclear. Trimming cost V 0 bases and J 4 bases, with 8 bases left between them. CDR1 is SGHTS and CDR2 is YDEGEE in the germline V gene. The CDR3 totals 14 residues. The CDR3 loop is CASSLGPGNQPQHF. In DNA form, the CDR3 reads TGTGCCAGCAGCTTGGGACCGGGGAATCAGCCCCAGCATTTT.